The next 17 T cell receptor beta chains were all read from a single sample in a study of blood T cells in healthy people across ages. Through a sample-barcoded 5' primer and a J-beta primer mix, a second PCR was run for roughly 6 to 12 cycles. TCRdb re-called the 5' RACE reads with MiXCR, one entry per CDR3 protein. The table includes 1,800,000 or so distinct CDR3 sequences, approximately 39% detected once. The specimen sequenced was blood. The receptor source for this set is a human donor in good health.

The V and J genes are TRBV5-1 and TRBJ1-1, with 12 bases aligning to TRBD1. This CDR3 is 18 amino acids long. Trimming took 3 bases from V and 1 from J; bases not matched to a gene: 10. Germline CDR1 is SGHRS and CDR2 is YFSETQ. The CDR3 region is CASSSARDRGHENTEAFF. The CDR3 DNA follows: TGCGCCAGCAGCTCAGCACGGGACAGGGGGCATGAGAACACTGAAGCTTTCTTT.

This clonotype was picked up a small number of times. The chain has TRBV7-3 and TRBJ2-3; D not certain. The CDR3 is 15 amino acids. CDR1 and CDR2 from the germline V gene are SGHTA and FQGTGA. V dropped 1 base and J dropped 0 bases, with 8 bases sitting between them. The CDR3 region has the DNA TGTGCCAGCAGCTTAAGCCCCACTAGCACAGATACGCAGTATTTT. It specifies CASSLSPTSTDTQYF.

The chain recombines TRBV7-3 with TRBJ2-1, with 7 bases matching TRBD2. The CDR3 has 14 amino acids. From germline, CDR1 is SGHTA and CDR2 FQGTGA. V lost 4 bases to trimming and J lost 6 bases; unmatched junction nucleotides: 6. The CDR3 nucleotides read TGTGCCAGCAGCTCTAGACGACTAGCCAATGAGCAGTTCTTC. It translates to CASSSRRLANEQFF.

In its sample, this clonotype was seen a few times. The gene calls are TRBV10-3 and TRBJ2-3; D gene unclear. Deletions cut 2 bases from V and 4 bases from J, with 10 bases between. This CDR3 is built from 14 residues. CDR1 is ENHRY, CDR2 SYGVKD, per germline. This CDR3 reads CAISEVGPSDTQYF. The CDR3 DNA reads TGTGCCATCAGTGAGGTCGGGCCGTCAGATACGCAGTATTTT.

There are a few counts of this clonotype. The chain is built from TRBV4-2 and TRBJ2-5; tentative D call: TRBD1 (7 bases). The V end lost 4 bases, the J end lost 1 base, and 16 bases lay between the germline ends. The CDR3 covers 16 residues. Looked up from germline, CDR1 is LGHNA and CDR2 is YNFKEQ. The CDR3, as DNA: TGTGCCAGCAGCCCCTTAGACAGGGACTCCCAAGAGACCCAGTACTTC. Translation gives CASSPLDRDSQETQYF.

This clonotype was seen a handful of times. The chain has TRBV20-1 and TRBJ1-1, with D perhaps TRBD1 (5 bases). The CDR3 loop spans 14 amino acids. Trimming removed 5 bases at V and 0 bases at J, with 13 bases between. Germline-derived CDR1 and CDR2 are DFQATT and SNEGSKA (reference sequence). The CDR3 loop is CSAGGDPMNTEAFF. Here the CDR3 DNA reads TGCAGTGCTGGCGGGGACCCTATGAACACTGAAGCTTTCTTT.

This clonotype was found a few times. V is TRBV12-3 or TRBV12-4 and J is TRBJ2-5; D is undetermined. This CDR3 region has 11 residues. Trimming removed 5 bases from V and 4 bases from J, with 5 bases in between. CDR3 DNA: TGTGCCAGCAGTGGCTCAGAGACCCAGTACTTC. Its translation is CASSGSETQYF.

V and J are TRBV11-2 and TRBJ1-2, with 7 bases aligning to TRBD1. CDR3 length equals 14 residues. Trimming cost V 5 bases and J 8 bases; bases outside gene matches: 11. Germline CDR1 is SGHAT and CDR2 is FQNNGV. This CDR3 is CASSRDSSRWGYTF. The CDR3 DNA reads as TGTGCCAGCAGCCGGGACAGCAGTCGTTGGGGCTACACCTTC.

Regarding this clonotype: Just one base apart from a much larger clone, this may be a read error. CDR3 sequence: CASSLVAGGYNEQYF. In DNA form, the CDR3 reads TGTGCCAGCAGTTTGGTAGCGGGGGGATACAATGAGCAGTACTTC. This chain links TRBV12-3 or TRBV12-4 with TRBJ2-4, with 10 bases identical to TRBD2. The CDR3 consists of 15 residues. The trim removed 3 bases at V and 13 bases at J, leaving 12 bases unmatched.

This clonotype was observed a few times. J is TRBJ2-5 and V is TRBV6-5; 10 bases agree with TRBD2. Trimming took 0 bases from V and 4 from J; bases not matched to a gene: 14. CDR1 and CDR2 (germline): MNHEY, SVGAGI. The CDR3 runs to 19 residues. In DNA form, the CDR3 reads TGTGCCAGCAGTTACTCCCTAACTAGCGGGGTCCACCAGGGAGAGACCCAGTACTTC. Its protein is CASSYSLTSGVHQGETQYF.

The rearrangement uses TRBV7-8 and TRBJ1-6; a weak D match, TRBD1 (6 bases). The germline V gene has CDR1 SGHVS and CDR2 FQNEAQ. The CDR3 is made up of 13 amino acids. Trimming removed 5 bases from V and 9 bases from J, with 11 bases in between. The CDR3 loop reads CASSGDIFSPLHF. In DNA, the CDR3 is TGTGCCAGCAGCGGGGACATATTTTCACCCCTCCACTTT. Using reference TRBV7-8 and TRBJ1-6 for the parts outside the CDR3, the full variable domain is GAGVSQSPRYKVAKRGQDVALRCDPISGHVSLFWYQQALGQGPEFLTYFQNEAQLDKSGLPSDRFFAERPEGSVSTLKIQRTQQEDSAVYLCASSGDIFSPLHFGNGTRLTVT.

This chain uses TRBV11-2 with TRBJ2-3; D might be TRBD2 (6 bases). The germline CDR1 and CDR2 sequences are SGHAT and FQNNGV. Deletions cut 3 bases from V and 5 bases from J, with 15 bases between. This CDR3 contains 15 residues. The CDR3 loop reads CASSFAGPDQDTQYF. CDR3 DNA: TGTGCCAGCAGCTTTGCGGGACCCGACCAAGATACGCAGTATTTT.

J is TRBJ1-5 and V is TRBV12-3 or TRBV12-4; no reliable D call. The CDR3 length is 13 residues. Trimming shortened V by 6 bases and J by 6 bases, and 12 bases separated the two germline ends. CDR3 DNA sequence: TGTGCCAGCAGCAAAGGGTTTGGTCAGCCCCAGCATTTT. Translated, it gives CASSKGFGQPQHF.

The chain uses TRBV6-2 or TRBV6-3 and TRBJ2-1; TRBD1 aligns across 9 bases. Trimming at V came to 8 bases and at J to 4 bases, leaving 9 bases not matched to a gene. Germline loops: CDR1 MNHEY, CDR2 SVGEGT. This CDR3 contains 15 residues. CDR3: CASSEQGAAYNEQFF. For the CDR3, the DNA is TGTGCCAGCTCCGAACAGGGGGCCGCTTACAATGAGCAGTTCTTC.

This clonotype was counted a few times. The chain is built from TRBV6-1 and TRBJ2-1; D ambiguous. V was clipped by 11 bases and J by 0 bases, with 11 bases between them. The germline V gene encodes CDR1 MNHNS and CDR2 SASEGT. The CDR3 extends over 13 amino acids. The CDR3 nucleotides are TGTGCCGGTACGAACAGCTCCTACAATGAGCAGTTCTTC. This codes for CAGTNSSYNEQFF.

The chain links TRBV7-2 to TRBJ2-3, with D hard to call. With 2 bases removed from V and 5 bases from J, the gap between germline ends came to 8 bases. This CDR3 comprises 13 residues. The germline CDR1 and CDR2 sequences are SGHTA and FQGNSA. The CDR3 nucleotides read TGTGCCAGCAGCTTAACAGTTCTAGATACGCAGTATTTT. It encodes CASSLTVLDTQYF. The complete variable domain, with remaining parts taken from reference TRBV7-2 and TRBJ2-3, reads GAGVSQSPSNKVTEKGKDVELRCDPISGHTALYWYRQSLGQGLEFLIYFQGNSAPDKSGLPSDRFSAERTGGSVSTLTIQRTQQEDSAVYLCASSLTVLDTQYFGPGTRLTVL.

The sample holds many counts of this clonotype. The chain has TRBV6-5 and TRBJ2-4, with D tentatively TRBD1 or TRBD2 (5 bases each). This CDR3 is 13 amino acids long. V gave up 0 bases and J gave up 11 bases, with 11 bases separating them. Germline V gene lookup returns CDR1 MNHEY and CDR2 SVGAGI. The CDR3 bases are TGTGCCAGCAGTTACTCGAATGGGGGTGTTCAGTACTTC. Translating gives CASSYSNGGVQYF.